This record covers a single T cell receptor beta chain. Its antigen is still unknown. The entry originates in a study of cytomegalovirus exposure and HLA in healthy donors. General study points: About 87% or about 30% of the time was how often most TCR beta V segments were productive, according to an earlier analysis. The study assumed roughly uniform donor sequencing depth for presence/absence analyses. A later analysis associated some 16,000 TCR beta sequences with HLA alleles at a 0.05 false discovery rate. TCR beta V- and J-gene trimming, according to a later analysis, was linked to a missense DCLRE1C variant.

Germline values: CDR1 SGHNT, CDR2 YYREEE (reference sequence). The junction had 13 bases not matched to a gene; V was cut back by 4 bases and J by 7 bases. This CDR3 spans 15 amino acids. 13 Jbeta primers and 60 Vbeta primers were used for the PCR. The table came from immunoSEQ multiplex PCR; TCRdb's copy has only in-frame clones and leaves some out. The sample has around 120,000 clones; around 76% are singletons. Material: PBMCs. This TCR was recovered from a man aged 55 to 70 in good health and CMV-seropositive. The V gene is TRBV5-4, the J gene TRBJ1-1; 7 bases fit TRBD1. CDR3 bases: TGTGCCAGCAGCCCTCCAGGCAGGGGGGCGGTTGAAGCTTTCTTT. This sequence encodes CASSPPGRGAVEAFF.